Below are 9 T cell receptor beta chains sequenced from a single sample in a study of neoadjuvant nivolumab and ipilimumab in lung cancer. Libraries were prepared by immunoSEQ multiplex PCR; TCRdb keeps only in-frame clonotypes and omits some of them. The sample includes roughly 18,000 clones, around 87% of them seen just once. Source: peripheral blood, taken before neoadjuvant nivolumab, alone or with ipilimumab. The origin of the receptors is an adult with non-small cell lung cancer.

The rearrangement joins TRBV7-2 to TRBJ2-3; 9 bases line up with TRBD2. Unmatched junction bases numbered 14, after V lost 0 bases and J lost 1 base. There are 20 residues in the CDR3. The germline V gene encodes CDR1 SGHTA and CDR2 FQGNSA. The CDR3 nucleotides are TGTGCCAGCAGCTTAGCGTTGGGGGCTAGGGCTAGCGGGGGCACAGATACGCAGTATTTT. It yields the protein CASSLALGARASGGTDTQYF.

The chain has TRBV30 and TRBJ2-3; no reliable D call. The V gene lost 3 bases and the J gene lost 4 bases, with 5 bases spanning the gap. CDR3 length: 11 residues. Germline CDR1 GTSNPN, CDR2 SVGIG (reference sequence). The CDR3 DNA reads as TGTGCCTGGAGCACAGCAGATACGCAGTATTTT. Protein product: CAWSTADTQYF.

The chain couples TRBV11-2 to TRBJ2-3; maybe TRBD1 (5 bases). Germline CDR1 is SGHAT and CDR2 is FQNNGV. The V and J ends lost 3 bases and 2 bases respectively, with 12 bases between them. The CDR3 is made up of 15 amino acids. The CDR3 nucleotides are TGTGCCAGCAGCTTTAGTGGGGCCTACACAGATACGCAGTATTTT. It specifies CASSFSGAYTDTQYF.

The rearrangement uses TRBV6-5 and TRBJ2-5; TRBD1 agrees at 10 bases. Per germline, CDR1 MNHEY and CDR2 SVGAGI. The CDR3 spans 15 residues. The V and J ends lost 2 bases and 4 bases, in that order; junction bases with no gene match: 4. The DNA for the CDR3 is TGTGCCAGCAGTTACGGGGGACAGGGGATAGAGACCCAGTACTTC. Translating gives CASSYGGQGIETQYF.

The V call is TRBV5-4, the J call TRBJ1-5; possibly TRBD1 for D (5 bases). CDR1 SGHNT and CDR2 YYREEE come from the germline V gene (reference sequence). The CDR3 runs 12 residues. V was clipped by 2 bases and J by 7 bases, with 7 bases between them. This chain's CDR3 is CASSFWGQPQHF. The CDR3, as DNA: TGTGCCAGCAGCTTCTGGGGGCAGCCCCAGCATTTT.

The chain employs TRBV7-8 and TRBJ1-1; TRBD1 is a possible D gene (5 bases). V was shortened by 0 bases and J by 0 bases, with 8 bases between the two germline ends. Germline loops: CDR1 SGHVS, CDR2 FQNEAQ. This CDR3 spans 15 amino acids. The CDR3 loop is CASSLAQGMNTEAFF. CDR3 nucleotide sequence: TGTGCCAGCAGCTTAGCGCAGGGAATGAACACTGAAGCTTTCTTT.

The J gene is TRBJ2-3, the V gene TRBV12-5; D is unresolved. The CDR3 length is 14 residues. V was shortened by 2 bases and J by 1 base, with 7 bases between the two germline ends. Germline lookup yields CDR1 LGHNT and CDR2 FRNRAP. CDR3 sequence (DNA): TGTGCTAGTGGTTTGTTTGGGGGCACAGATACGCAGTATTTT. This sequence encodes CASGLFGGTDTQYF.

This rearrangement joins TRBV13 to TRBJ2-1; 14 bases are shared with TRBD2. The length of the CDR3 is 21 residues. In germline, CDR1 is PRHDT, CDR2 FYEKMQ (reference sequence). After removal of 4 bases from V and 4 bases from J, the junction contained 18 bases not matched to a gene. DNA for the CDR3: TGTGCCAGCAGCTCAACCCTCGCGGGACTAGCGGGAGCGAGGTTGTACAATGAGCAGTTCTTC. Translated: CASSSTLAGLAGARLYNEQFF.

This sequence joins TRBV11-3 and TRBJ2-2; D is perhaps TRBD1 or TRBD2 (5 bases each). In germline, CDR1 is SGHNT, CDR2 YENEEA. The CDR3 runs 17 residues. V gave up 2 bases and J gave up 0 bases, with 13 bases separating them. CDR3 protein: CASSLRGGQTNTGELFF. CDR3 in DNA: TGTGCCAGCAGCTTAAGGGGCGGGCAGACGAACACCGGGGAGCTGTTTTTT.